This T cell receptor beta chain came from a study of T cell changes during pregnancy in multiple sclerosis. The length of the CDR3 is 15 residues. CDR1 and CDR2 from the germline V gene are MNHEY and SMNVEV (reference sequence). V lost 7 bases to trimming and J lost 0 bases, with 15 bases between them. Sequenced by immunoSEQ multiplex PCR; TCRdb stores in-frame clones only, minus some. The repertoire holds 67,000 or so clones, with around 92% as singletons. Sequenced material: CD8+ T cells from peripheral blood mononuclear cells, taken in the third trimester of pregnancy. The genes are TRBV27 and TRBJ1-1; a weak D match, TRBD1 (5 bases). The clonotype originates from a female donor in good health, enrolled as a control in a pregnancy study. In DNA form, the CDR3 reads TGTGCCAGCACGAAGGGAGGGGTCATGAACACTGAAGCTTTCTTT. Protein: CASTKGGVMNTEAFF.